The present TCR beta chain was sequenced within a study of cytomegalovirus exposure and HLA in healthy donors. As for the study in general: Samples from HLA-typed donors yielded around 85 million unique TCRs in an early data release. Study findings and constraints: Researchers had no immune exposure information except CMV serostatus available.

A multiplex PCR was run with 60 Vbeta primers and 13 Jbeta primers. Sequenced by immunoSEQ multiplex PCR; TCRdb stores in-frame clones only, minus some. This sample has fewer than 250,000 clones, with roughly 79% found just once. The CDR3 sequence is 13 residues long. Germline loops: CDR1 MNHEY, CDR2 SMNVEV (reference sequence). The J segment lost 5 bases and the V segment lost 9 bases, leaving 8 bases of the junction unmatched. As for this clone: Its antigen is unknown.

The TCR was taken from a male donor in good health and CMV-seronegative. Source material: PBMCs. The gene calls are TRBV27 and TRBJ2-5; 8 nucleotides match TRBD1. DNA of the CDR3: TGTGCCAGTAGGCAGGGGGCATGGGAGACCCAGTACTTC. It translates to CASRQGAWETQYF.